Each of the 13 T cell receptor beta chains below was sequenced from the same sample in a study of T cell responses to AZD1222 COVID-19 vaccine. The protocol was immunoSEQ multiplex PCR, while the TCRdb copy is restricted to in-frame clones and leaves out a portion. The sample carries 150,000 to 170,000 clones, 80% to 90% recorded once. The material sequenced was peripheral blood, taken on day 0 of MenACWY control vaccination. The receptors were sampled from an adult in good health.

The sample holds a few counts of this clone. The rearrangement uses TRBV29-1 and TRBJ2-1, with TRBD2 as a possible D gene (6 bases). This CDR3 region has 12 residues. Germline assignment: CDR1 SQVTM and CDR2 ANQGSEA. V dropped 6 bases and J dropped 6 bases, with 12 bases sitting between them. The CDR3 here is CSVDGSSNEQFF. In nucleotides, the CDR3 is TGCAGCGTAGACGGGAGTTCCAATGAGCAGTTCTTC.

The count of this clone is one. The chain joins TRBV27 to TRBJ1-1, with D possibly TRBD1 on 5 matching bases. Germline-derived CDR1 and CDR2 are MNHEY and SMNVEV (reference sequence). The CDR3 extends over 16 amino acids. Trimming left V 8 bases short and J 1 base short, with 20 bases between. CDR3: CASRSWGLTSNTEAFF. The DNA for the CDR3 is TGTGCCAGCCGTTCTTGGGGCCTGACTTCGAACACTGAAGCTTTCTTT.

CDR3: CASSARLSTNEKLFF. CDR3 nucleotides: TGTGCCAGCAGCGCCCGACTGTCAACTAATGAAAAACTGTTTTTT. This sequence joins TRBV9 and TRBJ1-4; no clear D gene. Germline V gene data show CDR1 as SGDLS and CDR2 as YYNGEE. V was clipped by 3 bases and J by 0 bases, with 9 bases between them. The CDR3 runs 15 residues.

The CDR3 nucleotides are TGTGCCAGCAGCTTAGATCTGGCAGCGGAAGCTTTCTTT. It specifies CASSLDLAAEAFF. The chain carries TRBV11-2 and TRBJ1-1, with unresolved D. Trimming took off 0 bases at V and 8 bases at J, with 10 bases between the two ends. There are 13 residues in the CDR3. Germline assignment: CDR1 SGHAT and CDR2 FQNNGV.

The chain combines TRBV19 with TRBJ1-5, with 8 bases lining up with TRBD1. Unmatched junction bases numbered 9, after V lost 10 bases and J lost 4 bases. The CDR3 is 14 residues long. Looked up from germline, CDR1 is LNHDA and CDR2 is SQIVND (reference sequence). CDR3 sequence: CATSGRGPNQPQHF. The DNA of the CDR3 is TGTGCCACCAGCGGCAGGGGGCCAAATCAGCCCCAGCATTTT.

V and J are TRBV19 and TRBJ1-3; 8 nucleotides agree with TRBD1. CDR3 length: 15 amino acids. Germline CDR1 LNHDA, CDR2 SQIVND (reference sequence). J was trimmed by 2 bases and V by 5 bases; bases with no gene match: 5. CDR3 coding DNA: TGTGCCAGTAGTTTGGACAGGGAGGCTGGAAACACCATATATTTT. Encoded protein: CASSLDREAGNTIYF.

The V call is TRBV4-2, the J call TRBJ1-5; D is unresolved. Germline values: CDR1 LGHNA, CDR2 YNFKEQ. The CDR3 extends over 15 amino acids. V lost 0 bases and J lost 3, with 9 bases in between. The CDR3 loop reads CASSQDWQDNQPQHF. CDR3 nucleotides: TGTGCCAGCAGCCAAGATTGGCAGGACAATCAGCCCCAGCATTTT.

The rearrangement links TRBV7-9 to TRBJ2-2, with TRBD2 identical over 7 bases. This CDR3 comprises 15 residues. V lost 0 bases, J lost 7 bases, and 5 bases stayed unmatched. Per the germline V gene, CDR1 is SEHNR and CDR2 is FQNEAQ (reference sequence). Here the CDR3 DNA reads TGTGCCAGCAGCTTAGCGGCATCGGGAGGCGGGGAGCTGTTTTTT. Protein: CASSLAASGGGELFF.

The chain joins TRBV7-8 to TRBJ1-1; D may be TRBD1 (5 bases). Trimming cost V 2 bases and J 1 base, with 14 bases left between them. Germline lookup yields CDR1 SGHVS and CDR2 FQNEAQ. The CDR3 runs to 16 residues. CDR3 sequence (DNA): TGTGCCAGCAGCTTATCCAGGGTATTTCGGAACACTGAAGCTTTCTTT. Residues: CASSLSRVFRNTEAFF.

This clone is a singleton in its sample. The chain links TRBV5-1 to TRBJ2-7; D may be TRBD1 (6 bases). Trimming removed 3 bases at V and 2 bases at J, with 9 bases between. The CDR3 consists of 13 residues. Per the germline V gene, CDR1 is SGHRS and CDR2 is YFSETQ. DNA of the CDR3: TGCGCCAGCAGCTGGACAGCTACCTACGAGCAGTACGTC. Translating it yields CASSWTATYEQYV.

J is TRBJ1-6 and V is TRBV9; 7 positions agree with TRBD1. The germline gives CDR1 SGDLS, CDR2 YYNGEE. After removal of 9 bases from V and 6 bases from J, the junction contained 9 bases not matched to a gene. This CDR3 region has 14 residues. CDR3 sequence (DNA): TGTGCCACCCGGAAAGGGACAGTTAATTCACCCCTCCACTTT. Translated, it gives CATRKGTVNSPLHF.

Comment on this clone: At one boundary the junction diverges from the germline segment, which might be a read error. The chain links TRBV7-2 to TRBJ1-2; tentative D call: TRBD1 (5 bases). The germline V gene encodes CDR1 SGHTA and CDR2 FQGNSA. The CDR3 runs to 16 residues. The DNA of the CDR3 is TGTGCCAGCAGCATAGCCCCAGGGTCCGCTAACTATGGCTACACCTTC. Its protein product is CASSIAPGSANYGYTF.

The CDR3 bases are TGTGCCAGCAAAGGGGGCGCGGGCAATCAGCCCCAGCATTTT. Protein: CASKGGAGNQPQHF. The chain joins TRBV28 to TRBJ1-5; 7 bases are a match to TRBD1. J lost 2 bases, V lost 7 bases, and 5 bases had no gene match. CDR3 length: 14 residues. Germline lookup yields CDR1 MDHEN and CDR2 SYDVKM.